This record concerns one T cell receptor (beta chain) sequence. Its specificity is unknown. Per the germline V gene, CDR1 is ENHRY and CDR2 is SYGVKD. J gave up 0 bases and V 3 bases, and 11 bases lay outside the gene matches. This CDR3 has 18 amino acids. These data come from a study of T cell repertoires in cytomegalovirus infection. In TCRdb, the reads were re-called with MiXCR into one record per CDR3 protein. The top ten hold 43% of the sample, which has about half a million distinct CDR3 sequences, 42% seen once. This TCR derives from a human donor in good health (CMV status not recorded). Some clones in this sample may be carry-over from other donors' samples. V and J are TRBV10-3 and TRBJ2-4, with 7 bases matching TRBD1. Material: cultured PBMCs, obtained from culture after CMV antigen stimulation. CDR3 loop: CAISDPDRRKLAKNIQYF. Here the CDR3 DNA reads TGTGCCATCAGTGACCCGGACAGGAGGAAGCTAGCCAAAAACATTCAGTACTTC.